This T cell receptor (beta chain) derives from a study of blood T cell repertoires in COVID-19. Study background: Whether acute or convalescent, the COVID-19 samples came from the United States, Italy and Spain. The analysed material was cDNA or gDNA that came from T cells, B-cell-depleted T cells, or PBMCs.

Participants' reported clinical history set cohort assignment. V shed 6 bases and J 4 bases; nucleotides not matched to a gene: 1. Per germline, CDR1 LNHDA and CDR2 SQIVND (reference sequence). The CDR3 is 13 amino acids. Original processing methods: Counts of nucleated cells, estimated from reference gene primer amplification, were obtained. Profiling relied on immunoSEQ multiplex PCR, and the TCRdb table lists in-frame clones only, not all of them. The V and J calls and the clone size are those of that table, but D and trimming were determined from the DNA. The sample has 400,000 or so clones, roughly 87% seen once; the top ten hold 2% to 2.5%.

This receptor was identified in a woman between 40 and 50 years old with acute COVID-19. This sequence joins TRBV19 and TRBJ1-2, with TRBD1 matching over 11 bases. Sequenced input: PBMCs or T cells enriched from blood (not recorded which). The CDR3 region has the DNA TGTGCCAGTAGCGGGACAGGGGGCTATGGCTACACCTTC. Amino acids: CASSGTGGYGYTF.